This T cell receptor beta chain was recovered during a study of T cells in Graves' hyperthyroidism and ophthalmopathy. Study-wide findings and caveats: Ophthalmopathy and stable hyperthyroidism were separated by a 13 V-J model. Among thyroid clonotypes expanded above 0.001, most also appeared in blood.

This CDR3 has 18 amino acids. The ends were cut back, 0 bases at V and 0 bases at J, with 12 bases in the middle. CDR1 and CDR2 from the germline V gene are KGHSH and LQKENI. Lactation, pregnancy, other autoimmune disease or uncontrolled infection excluded patients. Each 10 ml fresh peripheral blood draw supplied the PBMCs. TCR beta CDR3 regions were amplified from RNA transcripts. Using the HTBI primer set, a first-round RT-PCR was run on the TCR CDR3. TCRdb independently ran MiXCR on the multiplex PCR reads; one entry per CDR3 protein. The repertoire consists of approximately 400,000 distinct CDR3 sequences, with under 15% occurring once and the leading ten covering less than 35%. Comment on this clonotype: Its antigen remains unidentified.

The source material was blood. V usage is TRBV18 and J usage is TRBJ1-6; D not certain. The sequence came from a woman under 40 with Graves' hyperthyroidism. The DNA of the CDR3 is TGTGCCAGCTCACCACCATCGGCGGAAAGCTCCTATAATTCACCCCTCCACTTT. It yields the protein CASSPPSAESSYNSPLHF. Using reference TRBV18 and TRBJ1-6 for the parts outside the CDR3, the full variable domain is NAGVMQNPRHLVRRRGQEARLRCSPMKGHSHVYWYRQLPEEGLKFMVYLQKENIIDESGMPKERFSAEFPKEGPSILRIQQVVRGDSAAYFCASSPPSAESSYNSPLHFGNGTRLTVT.